These 22 T cell receptor beta chains share one sample of origin, sequenced in a study of response to subunit inactivated influenza vaccine. TCRdb re-analysed the RT-PCR reads in MiXCR, keeping a single row per CDR3 protein. This table holds 650,000 to 800,000 distinct CDR3 sequences, about a fifth found once. Sequenced material: PBMCs from blood, taken roughly 5 days after vaccination. The receptors shown here come from a man over 45 who received an inactivated influenza vaccine.

This clonotype was detected a few times. The V and J genes are TRBV20-1 and TRBJ1-5; maybe TRBD1 (5 bases). V was shortened by 0 bases and J by 7 bases, with 13 bases between the two germline ends. Germline V gene data show CDR1 as DFQATT and CDR2 as SNEGSKA (reference sequence). This CDR3 has 14 residues. CDR3 coding DNA: TGCAGTGCTAGAGATTGGCCAGGGCACCAGCCCCAGCATTTT. Protein: CSARDWPGHQPQHF.

The CDR3 DNA sequence: TGTGCTAGTGGTTTGGTTCGTGGAGGCACCGGGGAGCTGTTTTTT. Residues: CASGLVRGGTGELFF. The chain is built from TRBV12-5 and TRBJ2-2; D is perhaps TRBD2 (5 bases). The CDR3 spans 15 residues. CDR1 and CDR2 from the germline V gene are LGHNT and FRNRAP. Trimming stripped 0 bases from V and 4 bases from J, with 9 bases between.

This clonotype was observed at least ten times. Here the CDR3 DNA reads TGTGCCAGCAGTTTGGACCGGCGACAGCCCCAGCATTTT. Translating gives CASSLDRRQPQHF. The chain combines TRBV12-3 or TRBV12-4 with TRBJ1-5; D is undetermined. This CDR3 is 13 amino acids long. Trimming shortened V by 3 bases and J by 7 bases, and 10 bases separated the two germline ends.

The gene calls are TRBV27 and TRBJ2-1; D perhaps matches TRBD1 (6 bases). Germline values: CDR1 MNHEY, CDR2 SMNVEV (reference sequence). V was clipped by 5 bases and J by 6 bases, with 17 bases between them. CDR3 length: 15 residues. CDR3 coding DNA: TGTGCCAGCAGTATTCATCCGGGACACACCAATGAGCAGTTCTTC. It encodes CASSIHPGHTNEQFF.

This clonotype was observed a few times. This chain uses TRBV7-9 with TRBJ2-3, with D tentatively TRBD1 (5 bases). V shed 5 bases and J shed 11 bases, with 20 bases lying between them. Germline V gives CDR1 SEHNR, CDR2 FQNEAQ (reference sequence). The CDR3 runs 14 residues. In nucleotides, the CDR3 is TGTGCCAGCAGCGGTGACGCGGCCCAAGGGGTGCAGTATTTT. This translates into CASSGDAAQGVQYF.

The CDR3 here is CASSSSADREKLFF. The CDR3 coding sequence is TGTGCCAGCAGCTCCTCCGCCGACAGAGAAAAACTGTTTTTT. The rearrangement joins TRBV6-2 or TRBV6-3 to TRBJ1-4; TRBD1 might be the D (5 bases). The CDR3 length is 14 residues. Looked up from germline, CDR1 is MNHEY and CDR2 is SVGEGT. The V end was cut by 6 bases, the J end by 8 bases, with 16 bases between.

The chain links TRBV4-3 to TRBJ2-5; 10 bases align to TRBD1. Trimming took 2 bases from V and 4 from J; bases not matched to a gene: 10. The V gene's germline CDR1 is LGHNA and CDR2 YSLEER. This CDR3 contains 17 residues. The CDR3 loop is CASSQNFPGTGVETQYF. CDR3 sequence (DNA): TGCGCCAGCAGCCAAAACTTTCCCGGGACAGGGGTAGAGACCCAGTACTTC.

This clonotype was seen only once. The rearrangement joins TRBV7-3 to TRBJ2-1; TRBD1 agrees at 8 bases. This CDR3 has 16 residues. Germline assignment: CDR1 SGHTA and CDR2 FQGTGA. The V segment lost 5 bases and the J segment 4 bases; nucleotides outside the gene matches: 10. CDR3 DNA sequence: TGTGCCAGCAGCCCACGACAGGGGTCACCATACAATGAGCAGTTCTTC. This sequence encodes CASSPRQGSPYNEQFF.

This clonotype turned up a few times. The chain links TRBV29-1 to TRBJ2-3; TRBD1 matches at 7 bases. Trimming at V came to 3 bases and at J to 4 bases, leaving 7 bases not matched to a gene. Germline CDR1 SQVTM, CDR2 ANQGSEA. The CDR3 spans 14 residues. The CDR3 sequence: CSVDKGADADTQYF. DNA for the CDR3: TGCAGCGTTGATAAGGGGGCGGACGCAGATACGCAGTATTTT.

This clonotype was observed a single time. An end of the junction does not agree with germline; a read error may underlie this. This chain connects TRBV7-9 to TRBJ2-7; 12 nucleotides line up with TRBD2. CDR1 SEHNR and CDR2 FQNEAQ come from the germline V gene (reference sequence). This CDR3 region has 15 residues. The CDR3 nucleotides are TGTGACAGCAGCACTTGGACTAGCGGGACAAGGGAGCAGTACTTC. Amino acids: CDSSTWTSGTREQYF.

V is TRBV9 and J is TRBJ2-7; 7 nucleotides agree with TRBD2. CDR1 and CDR2 (germline): SGDLS, YYNGEE. The CDR3 has 14 amino acids. Trimming took 3 bases from V and 0 from J; bases not matched to a gene: 3. The CDR3 loop reads CASSASGTSYEQYF. DNA for the CDR3: TGTGCCAGCAGCGCGAGCGGGACCTCCTACGAGCAGTACTTC.

The table lists this clonotype with a few counts. J is TRBJ2-7 and V is TRBV5-1, with D perhaps TRBD1 (5 bases). The CDR3 has 14 residues. Germline-derived CDR1 and CDR2 are SGHRS and YFSETQ. Trimming stripped 5 bases from V and 0 bases from J, with 12 bases between. The CDR3 spells CASSVRGRSYEQYF. CDR3 DNA sequence: TGCGCCAGCAGTGTAAGGGGTCGCTCCTACGAGCAGTACTTC.

The rearrangement uses TRBV29-1 and TRBJ1-1; unclear D gene. CDR3 length: 13 residues. The germline V and J ends were trimmed by 6 bases and 0 bases, with 11 bases remaining between them. Germline-derived CDR1 and CDR2 are SQVTM and ANQGSEA. CDR3 region: CSVGRQLNTEAFF. The CDR3 bases are TGCAGCGTAGGACGGCAGTTGAACACTGAAGCTTTCTTT. Filled out from reference TRBV29-1 and TRBJ1-1, the complete variable domain reads SAVISQKPSRDICQRGTSLTIQCQVDSQVTMMFWYRQQPGQSLTLIATANQGSEATYESGFVIDKFPISRPNLTFSTLTVSNMSPEDSSIYLCSVGRQLNTEAFFGQGTRLTVV.

This clonotype turned up a few times. The genes are TRBV20-1 and TRBJ2-3; 7 bases line up with TRBD2. The CDR3 has 14 amino acids. The germline V gene has CDR1 DFQATT and CDR2 SNEGSKA (reference sequence). V trimming: 3 bases; J trimming: 0 bases; junction bases outside the gene matches: 3. CDR3 nucleotides: TGCAGTGCTAGGGTCGGGGGGAGCACAGATACGCAGTATTTT. Protein product: CSARVGGSTDTQYF.

This clonotype has just a few counts. The rearrangement joins TRBV7-2 to TRBJ2-2, with D hard to call. The CDR3 contains 14 residues. Trimming stripped 1 base from V and 6 bases from J, with 9 bases between. CDR1 is SGHTA and CDR2 is FQGNSA in the germline V gene. The CDR3 protein is CASSLVSGPGELFF. Written as DNA, the CDR3 is TGTGCCAGCAGCTTAGTTTCCGGGCCCGGGGAGCTGTTTTTT.

This clonotype was seen more than once but under ten times. This chain uses TRBV11-2 with TRBJ2-1; D is perhaps TRBD2 (7 bases). This CDR3 is 14 amino acids long. With 4 bases removed from V and 7 bases from J, the gap between germline ends came to 14 bases. CDR1 is SGHAT and CDR2 is FQNNGV in the germline V gene. This CDR3 reads CASSYLGGQNEQFF. In nucleotides, the CDR3 is TGTGCCAGCAGCTACCTCGGGGGGCAGAATGAGCAGTTCTTC. Full variable domain (outside the CDR3, taken from reference TRBV11-2 and TRBJ2-1): EAGVAQSPRYKIIEKRQSVAFWCNPISGHATLYWYQQILGQGPKLLIQFQNNGVVDDSQLPKDRFSAERLKGVDSTLKIQPAKLEDSAVYLCASSYLGGQNEQFFGPGTRLTVL.

This clonotype was seen a few times. The V and J genes are TRBV7-9 and TRBJ2-7; D assignment may be TRBD1 or TRBD2 (5 bases each). Trimming stripped 8 bases from V and 2 bases from J, with 22 bases between. The V gene's germline CDR1 is SEHNR and CDR2 FQNEAQ (reference sequence). CDR3 length equals 16 residues. The CDR3 DNA sequence: TGTGCCAGCCAGGGACCGGGGTTGGGGGAAACCTACGAGCAGTACTTC. This encodes CASQGPGLGETYEQYF.

The chain links TRBV18 to TRBJ2-7; TRBD1 agrees at 7 bases. The CDR3 is 16 residues long. Germline V CDR1 and CDR2: KGHSH, LQKENI. J lost 5 bases, V lost 0 bases, and 10 bases had no gene match. The CDR3 loop is CASSPPPPGQSHEQYF. For the CDR3, the DNA is TGTGCCAGCTCACCACCCCCTCCGGGACAGTCACACGAGCAGTACTTC.

This clonotype showed up just a few times. This chain uses TRBV5-1 with TRBJ2-7; no definite D call. V dropped 1 base and J dropped 2 bases, with 7 bases sitting between them. Germline V gives CDR1 SGHRS, CDR2 YFSETQ. The CDR3 runs 13 residues. Here the CDR3 reads CASSLYRTYEQYF. In DNA form, the CDR3 reads TGCGCCAGCAGCTTGTACCGCACCTACGAGCAGTACTTC.

The rearrangement uses TRBV12-3 or TRBV12-4 and TRBJ2-1; 8 positions agree with TRBD2. After removal of 2 bases from V and 8 bases from J, the junction contained 8 bases not matched to a gene. The CDR3 has 15 amino acids. The CDR3: CASSLNGGAEYEQFF. The CDR3 bases are TGTGCCAGCAGTTTAAACGGGGGGGCCGAGTATGAGCAGTTCTTC.

This chain connects TRBV6-5 to TRBJ2-5, with 7 bases fitting TRBD2. The V gene's germline CDR1 is MNHEY and CDR2 SVGAGI. This CDR3 has 13 amino acids. V trimming: 0 bases; J trimming: 10 bases; junction bases outside the gene matches: 5. In DNA form, the CDR3 reads TGTGCCAGCAGTTACTCTTGGGCGGGAGACCAGTACTTC. Encoded protein: CASSYSWAGDQYF.

The chain uses TRBV20-1 and TRBJ1-1; the D gene is possibly TRBD1 (5 bases). Germline V gene sequence: CDR1 DFQATT, CDR2 SNEGSKA (reference sequence). The CDR3 length is 13 residues. Trimming took 6 bases from V and 0 from J, leaving 11 bases between them. This chain's CDR3 is CSAMWTLNTEAFF. CDR3 DNA sequence: TGCAGTGCAATGTGGACACTGAACACTGAAGCTTTCTTT.